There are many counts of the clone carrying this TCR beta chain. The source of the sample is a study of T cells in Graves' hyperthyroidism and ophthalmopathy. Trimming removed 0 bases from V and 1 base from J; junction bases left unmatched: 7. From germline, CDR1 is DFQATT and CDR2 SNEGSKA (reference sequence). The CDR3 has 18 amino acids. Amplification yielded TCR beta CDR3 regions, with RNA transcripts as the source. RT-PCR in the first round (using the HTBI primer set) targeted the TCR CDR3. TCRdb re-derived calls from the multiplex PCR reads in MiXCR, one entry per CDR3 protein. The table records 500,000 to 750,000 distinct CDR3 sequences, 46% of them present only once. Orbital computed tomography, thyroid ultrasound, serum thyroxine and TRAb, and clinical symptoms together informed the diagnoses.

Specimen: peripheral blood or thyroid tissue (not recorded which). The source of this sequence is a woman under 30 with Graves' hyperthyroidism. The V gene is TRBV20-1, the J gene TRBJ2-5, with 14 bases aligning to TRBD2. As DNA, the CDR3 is TGCAGTGCTAGAGATCGACTAGCGGGAGGGGGCCCCCAAGAGACCCAGTACTTC. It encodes CSARDRLAGGGPQETQYF.